What follows is one T cell receptor (beta chain) and its context. The antigen remains unidentified. Sequencing was performed with immunoSEQ multiplex PCR; in TCRdb, only in-frame clones are kept and a portion is missing. This sample yields about 21,000 clones, of which approximately 85% are seen a single time; less than 6% belongs to the top ten. This entry belongs to a study of a mutant IDH1 vaccine in newly diagnosed glioma. Background on the study: Sex distribution of treated patients was around 62% male and approximately 38% female; mean age was around 42 years. It was radiotherapy, temozolomide, or both that patients received previously, with most receiving both.

General study points: Immune responses induced by the vaccine were seen in around 92% of patients, spanning multiple MHC alleles.

The germline V gene has CDR1 MRHNA and CDR2 SNTAGT. The CDR3 loop spans 13 amino acids. Trimming took off 1 base at V and 5 bases at J, with 8 bases between the two ends. Noted time point: baseline, week 1 (first vaccination visit). The sample's treatment: pre-vaccination baseline after standard-of-care therapy. This specimen was PBMCs, taken from a glioma patient treated with radiotherapy, temozolomide or both. J is TRBJ1-1 and V is TRBV6-4; the D is unclear. The source is a man in his forties with glioma. CDR3 coding DNA: TGTGCCAGCAGTGACTGGCGAGGGACTGAAGCTTTCTTT. This encodes CASSDWRGTEAFF.